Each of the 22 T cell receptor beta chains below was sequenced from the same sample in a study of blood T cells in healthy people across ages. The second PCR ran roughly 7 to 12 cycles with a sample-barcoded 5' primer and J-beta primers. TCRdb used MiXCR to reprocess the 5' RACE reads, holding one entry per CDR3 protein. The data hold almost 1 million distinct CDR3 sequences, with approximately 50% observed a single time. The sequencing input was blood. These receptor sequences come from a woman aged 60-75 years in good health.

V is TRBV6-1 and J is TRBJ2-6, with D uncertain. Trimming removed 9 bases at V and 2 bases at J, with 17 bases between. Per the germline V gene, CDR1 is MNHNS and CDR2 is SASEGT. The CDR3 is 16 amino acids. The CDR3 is CASSDTVLTGANVLTF. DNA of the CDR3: TGTGCCAGTTCCGATACGGTACTGACTGGGGCCAACGTCCTGACTTTC.

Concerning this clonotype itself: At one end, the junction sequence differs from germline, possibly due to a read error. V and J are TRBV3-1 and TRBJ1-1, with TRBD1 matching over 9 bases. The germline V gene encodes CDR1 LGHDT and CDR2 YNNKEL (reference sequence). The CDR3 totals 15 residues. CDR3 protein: CAGSQKNRGQAEAFF. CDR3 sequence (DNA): TGTGCCGGCAGCCAAAAGAACAGGGGGCAAGCTGAAGCTTTCTTT. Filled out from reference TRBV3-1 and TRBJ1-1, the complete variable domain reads DTAVSQTPKYLVTQMGNDKSIKCEQNLGHDTMYWYKQDSKKFLKIMFSYNNKELIINETVPNRFSPKSPDKAHLNLHINSLELGDSAVYFCAGSQKNRGQAEAFFGQGTRLTVV.

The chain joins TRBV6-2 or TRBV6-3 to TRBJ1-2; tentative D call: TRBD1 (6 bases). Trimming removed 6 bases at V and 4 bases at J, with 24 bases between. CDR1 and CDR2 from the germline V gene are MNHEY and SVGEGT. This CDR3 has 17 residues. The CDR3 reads CASRTTGTNIPSYGYTF. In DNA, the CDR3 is TGTGCCAGCAGAACAACCGGGACAAATATTCCCTCCTATGGCTACACCTTC.

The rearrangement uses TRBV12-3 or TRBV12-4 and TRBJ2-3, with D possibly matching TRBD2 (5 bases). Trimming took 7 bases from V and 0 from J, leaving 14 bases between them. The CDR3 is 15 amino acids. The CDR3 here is CASTPSGASTDTQYF. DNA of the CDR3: TGTGCCAGCACCCCCAGCGGAGCTAGCACAGATACGCAGTATTTT.

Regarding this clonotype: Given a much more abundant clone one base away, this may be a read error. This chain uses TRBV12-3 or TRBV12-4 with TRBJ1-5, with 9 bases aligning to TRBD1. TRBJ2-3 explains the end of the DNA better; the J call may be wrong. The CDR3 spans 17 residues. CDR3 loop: CASNPGQGRKYNQPQYF. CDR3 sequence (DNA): TGTGCCAGCAACCCGGGACAGGGCCGGAAATACAATCAGCCCCAGTATTTT.

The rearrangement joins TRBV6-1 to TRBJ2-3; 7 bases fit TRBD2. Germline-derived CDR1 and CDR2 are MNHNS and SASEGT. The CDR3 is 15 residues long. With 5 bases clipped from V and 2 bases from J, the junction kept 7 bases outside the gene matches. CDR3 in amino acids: CASSYLADYTDTQYF. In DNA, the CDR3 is TGTGCCAGCAGTTATCTAGCGGACTACACAGATACGCAGTATTTT.

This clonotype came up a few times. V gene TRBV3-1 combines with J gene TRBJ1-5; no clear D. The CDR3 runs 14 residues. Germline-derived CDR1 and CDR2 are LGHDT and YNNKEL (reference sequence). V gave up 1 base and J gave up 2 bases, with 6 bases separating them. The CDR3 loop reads CASSQVLGNQPQHF. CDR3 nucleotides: TGTGCCAGCAGCCAAGTTTTGGGCAATCAGCCCCAGCATTTT.

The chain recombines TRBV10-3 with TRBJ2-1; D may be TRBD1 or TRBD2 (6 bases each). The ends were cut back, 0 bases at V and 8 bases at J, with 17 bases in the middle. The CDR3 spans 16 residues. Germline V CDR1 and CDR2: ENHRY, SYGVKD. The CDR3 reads CAISESVGGFEDEQFF. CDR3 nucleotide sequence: TGTGCCATCAGTGAGTCGGTAGGGGGGTTTGAGGATGAGCAGTTCTTC.

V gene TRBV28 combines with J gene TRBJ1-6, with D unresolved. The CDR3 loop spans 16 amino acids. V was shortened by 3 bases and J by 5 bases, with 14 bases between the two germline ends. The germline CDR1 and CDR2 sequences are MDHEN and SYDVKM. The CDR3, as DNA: TGTGCCAGCAGTTTCCTACCGGGCCACCATAATTCACCCCTCCACTTT. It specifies CASSFLPGHHNSPLHF.

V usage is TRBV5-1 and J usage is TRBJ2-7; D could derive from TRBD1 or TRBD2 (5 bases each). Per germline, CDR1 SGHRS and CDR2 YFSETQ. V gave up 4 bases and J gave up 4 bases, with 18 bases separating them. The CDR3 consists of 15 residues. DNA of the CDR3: TGCGCCAGCAGCACGTGGGACGCAGGACGGTACGAGCAGTACTTC. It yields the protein CASSTWDAGRYEQYF.

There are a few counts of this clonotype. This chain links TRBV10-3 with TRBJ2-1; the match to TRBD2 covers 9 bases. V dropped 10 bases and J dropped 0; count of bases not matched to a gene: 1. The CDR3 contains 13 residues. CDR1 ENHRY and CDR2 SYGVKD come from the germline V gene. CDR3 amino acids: CATSGVSYNEQFF. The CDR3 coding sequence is TGTGCCACTAGCGGGGTCTCCTACAATGAGCAGTTCTTC.

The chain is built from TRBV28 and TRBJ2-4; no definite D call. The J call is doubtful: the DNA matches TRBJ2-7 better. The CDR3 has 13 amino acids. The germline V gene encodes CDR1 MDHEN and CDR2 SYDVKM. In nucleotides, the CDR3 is TGTGCCAGCAGTTTCGTCTTCCGTGACGAGCAGTACTTC. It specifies CASSFVFRDEQYF.

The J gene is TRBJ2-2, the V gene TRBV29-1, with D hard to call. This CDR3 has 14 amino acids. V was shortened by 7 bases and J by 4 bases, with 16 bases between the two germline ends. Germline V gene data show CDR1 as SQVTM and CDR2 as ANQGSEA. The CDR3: CSAGWPEPTGELFF. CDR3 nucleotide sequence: TGCAGCGCCGGATGGCCCGAACCCACCGGGGAGCTGTTTTTT.

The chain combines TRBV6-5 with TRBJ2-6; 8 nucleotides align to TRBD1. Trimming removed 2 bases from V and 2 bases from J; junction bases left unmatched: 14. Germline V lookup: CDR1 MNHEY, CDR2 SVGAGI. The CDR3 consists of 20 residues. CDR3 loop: CASSYEPKHPGGAGANVLTF. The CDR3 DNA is TGTGCCAGCAGTTACGAACCAAAACATCCAGGGGGCGCTGGGGCCAACGTCCTGACTTTC.

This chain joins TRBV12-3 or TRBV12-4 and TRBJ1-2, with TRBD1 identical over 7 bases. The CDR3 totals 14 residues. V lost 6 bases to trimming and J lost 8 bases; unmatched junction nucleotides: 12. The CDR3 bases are TGTGCCAGCAGCTTACAGACAGGGCCTGGCGGCTACACCTTC. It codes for CASSLQTGPGGYTF.

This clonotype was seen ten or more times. CDR3 amino acids: CASSLGSGVNYGYTF. DNA for the CDR3: TGTGCCAGCAGCCTCGGGTCGGGAGTTAACTATGGCTACACCTTC. V usage is TRBV7-2 and J usage is TRBJ1-2; D gene ambiguous. Trimming took 5 bases from V and 1 from J, leaving 14 bases between them. Germline V gives CDR1 SGHTA, CDR2 FQGNSA. The CDR3 is 15 residues long. Using reference TRBV7-2 and TRBJ1-2 for the parts outside the CDR3, the full variable domain is GAGVSQSPSNKVTEKGKDVELRCDPISGHTALYWYRQSLGQGLEFLIYFQGNSAPDKSGLPSDRFSAERTGGSVSTLTIQRTQQEDSAVYLCASSLGSGVNYGYTFGSGTRLTVV.

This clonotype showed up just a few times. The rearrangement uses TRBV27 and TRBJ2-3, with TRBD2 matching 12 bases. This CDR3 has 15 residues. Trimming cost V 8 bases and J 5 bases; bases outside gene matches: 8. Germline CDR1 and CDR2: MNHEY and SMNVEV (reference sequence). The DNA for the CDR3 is TGTGCCAGCCCGACTAGCGGGAGCTTTCAAGATACGCAGTATTTT. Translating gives CASPTSGSFQDTQYF.

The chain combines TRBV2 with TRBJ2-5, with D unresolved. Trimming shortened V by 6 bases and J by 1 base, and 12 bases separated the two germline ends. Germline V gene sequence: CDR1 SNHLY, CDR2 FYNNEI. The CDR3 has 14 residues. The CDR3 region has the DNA TGTGCCAGCAGGGCTGAGATGAGCCAAGAGACCCAGTACTTC. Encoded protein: CASRAEMSQETQYF.

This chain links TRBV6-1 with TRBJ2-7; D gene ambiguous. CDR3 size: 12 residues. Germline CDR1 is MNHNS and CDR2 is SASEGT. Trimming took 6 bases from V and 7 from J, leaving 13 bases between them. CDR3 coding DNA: TGTGCCAGCAGAGCGACAACCAGGGAGCAGTACTTC. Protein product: CASRATTREQYF.

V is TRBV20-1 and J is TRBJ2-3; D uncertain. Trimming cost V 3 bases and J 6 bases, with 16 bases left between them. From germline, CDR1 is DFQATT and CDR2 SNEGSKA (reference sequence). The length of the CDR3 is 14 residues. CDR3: CSASPRISGDTQYF. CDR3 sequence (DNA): TGCAGTGCTAGCCCCCGTATCTCTGGGGATACGCAGTATTTT.

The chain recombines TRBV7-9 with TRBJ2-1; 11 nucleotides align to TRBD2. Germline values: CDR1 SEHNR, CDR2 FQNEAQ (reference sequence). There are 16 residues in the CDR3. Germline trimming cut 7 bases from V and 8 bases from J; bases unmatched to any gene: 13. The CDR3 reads CASTNLAGGLSHEQFF. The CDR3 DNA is TGTGCCAGCACCAATCTAGCGGGAGGTTTATCCCATGAGCAGTTCTTC. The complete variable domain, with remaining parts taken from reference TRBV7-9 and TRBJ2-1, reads DTGVSQNPRHKITKRGQNVTFRCDPISEHNRLYWYRQTLGQGPEFLTYFQNEAQLEKSRLLSDRFSAERPKGSFSTLEIQRTEQGDSAMYLCASTNLAGGLSHEQFFGPGTRLTVL.

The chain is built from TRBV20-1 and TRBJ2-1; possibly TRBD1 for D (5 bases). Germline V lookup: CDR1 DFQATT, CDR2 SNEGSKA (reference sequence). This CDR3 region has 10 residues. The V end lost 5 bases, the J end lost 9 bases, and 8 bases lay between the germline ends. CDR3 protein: CSALDSEQFF. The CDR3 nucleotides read TGCAGTGCTTTAGACAGTGAGCAGTTCTTC.